The clone carrying this TCR beta chain was counted a few times. CDR3 length: 16 amino acids. The germline CDR1 and CDR2 sequences are MDHEN and SYDVKM. The trim removed 2 bases at V and 3 bases at J, leaving 9 bases unmatched. The entry originates in a study of T cell repertoires in cytomegalovirus infection. TCRdb ran MiXCR on the reads and lists one entry per CDR3 protein. Here the sample spans about 740,000 distinct CDR3 sequences, under 40% being singletons. The TCR comes from a human donor in good health (CMV status not recorded). Some clones in this sample may be carry-over from other donors' samples. The chain combines TRBV28 with TRBJ2-7; 8 nucleotides line up with TRBD1. The sample was PBMCs. The DNA of the CDR3 is TGTGCCAGCAGTTTACTCGGTGGGACAGGACTCTACGAGCAGTACTTC. Residues: CASSLLGGTGLYEQYF.